This section outlines one T cell receptor (beta chain) sequence together with its context. Its target is not known. TCR beta VDJ combinations and CDR3 sequences were profiled from genomic DNA. One entry per CDR3 protein, called by TCRdb with MiXCR from the reads. The sample shows roughly 170,000 distinct CDR3 sequences, 63% of them seen only once. Germline loops: CDR1 SGHTA, CDR2 FQGTGA. The trim removed 8 bases at V and 0 bases at J, leaving 6 bases unmatched. The CDR3 runs 15 residues. The data were obtained in a study of CD8+CD57+ T cells in acquired aplastic anemia. As for the study in general: Sorted CD4+ and CD8+ cells yielded DNA averaging around 3.2 ug. In CD4+ cells, healthy donors produced an average of about 10 million reads.

General study findings and limits: Sharing between patients and controls was observed for 25 to 30 CD8+ CDR3 sequences. Researchers reported that CD8+ Simpson's diversity was not significantly different in patients versus controls.

Sequenced sample: sorted CD4+, CD8+, or CD8+CD57+ T cells (not recorded which) from PBMCs. The receptor was derived from a human donor in good health. The chain employs TRBV7-3 and TRBJ2-1; 8 bases align to TRBD2. CDR3 nucleotides: TGTGCCAGCGGGCTAGCGGGTATCTCCTACAATGAGCAGTTCTTC. Encoded protein: CASGLAGISYNEQFF.